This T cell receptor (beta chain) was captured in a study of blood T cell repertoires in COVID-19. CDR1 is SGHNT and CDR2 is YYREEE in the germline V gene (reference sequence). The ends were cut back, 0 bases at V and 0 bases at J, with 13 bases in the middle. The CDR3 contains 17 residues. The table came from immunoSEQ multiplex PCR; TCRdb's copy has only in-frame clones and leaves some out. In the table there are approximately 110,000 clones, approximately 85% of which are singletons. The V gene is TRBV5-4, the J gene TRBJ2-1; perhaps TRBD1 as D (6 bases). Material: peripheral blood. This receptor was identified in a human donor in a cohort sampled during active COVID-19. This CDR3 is CASSLGGGLSSYNEQFF. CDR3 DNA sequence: TGTGCCAGCAGCTTGGGAGGGGGTTTGAGCTCCTACAATGAGCAGTTCTTC.